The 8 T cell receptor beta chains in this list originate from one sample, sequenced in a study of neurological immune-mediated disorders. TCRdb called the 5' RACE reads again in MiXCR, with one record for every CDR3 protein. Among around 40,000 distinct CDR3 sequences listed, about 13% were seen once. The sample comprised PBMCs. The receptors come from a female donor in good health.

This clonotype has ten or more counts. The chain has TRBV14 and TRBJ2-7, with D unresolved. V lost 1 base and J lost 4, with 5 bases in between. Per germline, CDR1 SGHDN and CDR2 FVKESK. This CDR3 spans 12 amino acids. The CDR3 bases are TGTGCCAGCAGCCAAGCCGGGTACGAGCAGTACTTC. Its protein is CASSQAGYEQYF.

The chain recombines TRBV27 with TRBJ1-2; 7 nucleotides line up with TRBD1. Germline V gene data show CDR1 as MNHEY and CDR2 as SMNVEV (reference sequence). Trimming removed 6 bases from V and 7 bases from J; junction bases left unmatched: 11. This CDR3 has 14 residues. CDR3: CASRPQGRRGGYTF. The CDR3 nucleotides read TGTGCCAGCAGACCACAGGGGAGGCGCGGTGGCTACACCTTC.

The CDR3 DNA follows: TGTGCCAGTAGTATAGTTTCAGGGTTCGGTACGGGATACGAGCAGTACTTC. Translated, it gives CASSIVSGFGTGYEQYF. The rearrangement links TRBV19 to TRBJ2-7, with D possibly being TRBD1 or TRBD2 (5 bases each). Trimming shortened V by 1 base and J by 4 bases, and 20 bases separated the two germline ends. CDR1 and CDR2 from the germline V gene are LNHDA and SQIVND (reference sequence). CDR3 size: 17 residues.

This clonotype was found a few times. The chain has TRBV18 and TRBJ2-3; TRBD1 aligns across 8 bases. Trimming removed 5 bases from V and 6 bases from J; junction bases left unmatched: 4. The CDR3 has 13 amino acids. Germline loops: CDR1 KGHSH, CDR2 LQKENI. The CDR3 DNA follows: TGTGCCAGCTCATCCGGACAGGGTGATACGCAGTATTTT. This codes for CASSSGQGDTQYF.

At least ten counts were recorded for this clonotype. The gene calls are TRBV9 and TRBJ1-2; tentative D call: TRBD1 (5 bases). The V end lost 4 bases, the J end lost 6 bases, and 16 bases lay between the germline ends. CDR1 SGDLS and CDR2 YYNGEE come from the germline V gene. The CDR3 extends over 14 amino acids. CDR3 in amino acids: CASSLGTGNHGYTF. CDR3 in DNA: TGTGCCAGCAGCCTAGGGACGGGAAATCATGGCTACACCTTC.

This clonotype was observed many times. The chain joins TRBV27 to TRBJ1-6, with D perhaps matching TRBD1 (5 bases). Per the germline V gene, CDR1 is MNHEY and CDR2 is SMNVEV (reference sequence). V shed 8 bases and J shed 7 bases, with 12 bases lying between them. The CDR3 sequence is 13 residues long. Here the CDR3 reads CASWGYLNSPLHF. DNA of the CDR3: TGTGCCAGCTGGGGGTACCTGAATTCACCCCTCCACTTT.

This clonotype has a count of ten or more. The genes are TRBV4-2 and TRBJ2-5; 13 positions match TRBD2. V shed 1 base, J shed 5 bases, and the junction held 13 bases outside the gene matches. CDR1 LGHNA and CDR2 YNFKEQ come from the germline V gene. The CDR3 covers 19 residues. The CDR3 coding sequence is TGTGCCAGCAGCCAAGGTCATCTCCTACTAGCGGGGGGGCCGGAGACCCAGTACTTC. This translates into CASSQGHLLLAGGPETQYF.

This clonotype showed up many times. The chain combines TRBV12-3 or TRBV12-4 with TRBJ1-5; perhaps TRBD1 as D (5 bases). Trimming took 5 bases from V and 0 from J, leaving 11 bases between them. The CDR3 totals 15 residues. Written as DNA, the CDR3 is TGTGCCAGCAGTGGAATGGGGGTTAGCAATCAGCCCCAGCATTTT. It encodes CASSGMGVSNQPQHF.